The source of this TCR beta chain is a study of T cells in Graves' hyperthyroidism and ophthalmopathy. Patients showing uncontrolled infection, other autoimmune disease, pregnancy or lactation were ineligible. Clinical symptoms, serum thyroxine, TRAb, thyroid ultrasound and orbital computed tomography established diagnosis. The investigators amplified TCR beta CDR3 regions from RNA transcripts. A set of HTBI primers served as the primers for a first-round RT-PCR of the TCR CDR3. TCRdb passed the multiplex PCR reads through MiXCR, listing each CDR3 protein once. Of 200,000 to 250,000 distinct CDR3 sequences in the sample, about a sixth are singletons; the top ten hold around 26%. General study findings and limits: A median approximately 6.5 months before onset, the model predicted ophthalmopathy. In blood, most of the thyroid clonotypes expanded above 0.001 were also present.

The CDR3 has 18 residues. J was trimmed by 1 base and V by 1 base; bases with no gene match: 6. Germline V gene lookup returns CDR1 SGHTA and CDR2 FQGNSA. This clonotype was recorded many times. Its matching antigen is unknown. This chain links TRBV7-2 with TRBJ2-5; the match to TRBD2 covers 13 bases. Sequenced input: blood. This clonotype was obtained from a young woman with Graves' ophthalmopathy. Here the CDR3 reads CASSLGVTSGRTQETQYF. CDR3 sequence (DNA): TGTGCCAGCAGCTTAGGCGTGACTAGCGGGAGGACCCAAGAGACCCAGTACTTC. Based on the CDR3 plus reference TRBV7-2 and TRBJ2-5, the full variable domain is GAGVSQSPSNKVTEKGKDVELRCDPISGHTALYWYRQSLGQGLEFLIYFQGNSAPDKSGLPSDRFSAERTGGSVSTLTIQRTQQEDSAVYLCASSLGVTSGRTQETQYFGPGTRLLVL.